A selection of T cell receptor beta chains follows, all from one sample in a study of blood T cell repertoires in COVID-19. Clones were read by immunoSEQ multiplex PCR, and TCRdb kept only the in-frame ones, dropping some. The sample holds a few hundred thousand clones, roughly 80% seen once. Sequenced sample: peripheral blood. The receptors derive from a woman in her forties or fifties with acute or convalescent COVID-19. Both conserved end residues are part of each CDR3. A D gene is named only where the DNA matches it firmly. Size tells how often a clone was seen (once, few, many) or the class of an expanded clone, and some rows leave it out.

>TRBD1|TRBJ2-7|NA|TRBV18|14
CASSPGQGRSEQYF
TGTGCCAGCTCACCGGGACAGGGAAGATCCGAGCAGTACTTC
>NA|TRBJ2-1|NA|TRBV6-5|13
CASTQDPLDEQFF
TGTGCCAGCACCCAAGATCCACTGGATGAGCAGTTCTTC
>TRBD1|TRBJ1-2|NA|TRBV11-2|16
CASSLDWGQGADGYTF
TGTGCCAGCAGCTTAGATTGGGGACAGGGAGCGGATGGCTACACCTTC
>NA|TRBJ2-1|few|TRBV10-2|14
CASSGLSSYNEQFF
TGCGCCAGCAGTGGCCTTAGTTCCTACAATGAGCAGTTCTTC
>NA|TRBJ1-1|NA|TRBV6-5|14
CASSQGVGVTEAFF
TGTGCCAGCAGTCAGGGTGTAGGGGTTACTGAAGCTTTCTTT
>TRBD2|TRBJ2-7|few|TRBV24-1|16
CATSDSGSGGVYEQYF
TGTGCCACCAGTGATTCTGGTAGCGGGGGCGTCTACGAGCAGTACTTC
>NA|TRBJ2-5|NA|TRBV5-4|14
CASSLDLTQETQYF
TGTGCCAGCAGCTTGGATCTAACCCAAGAGACCCAGTACTTC
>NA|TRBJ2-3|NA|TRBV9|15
CASSVAGQGLDTQYF
TGTGCCAGCAGCGTAGCTGGGCAGGGTCTAGATACGCAGTATTTT
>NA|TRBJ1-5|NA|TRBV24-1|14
CATSDVTGLQPQHF
TGTGCCACCAGTGATGTTACAGGGTTACAGCCCCAGCATTTT
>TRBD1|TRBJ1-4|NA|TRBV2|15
CASSRRTGSREKLFF
TGTGCCAGCAGTCGACGGACAGGGTCTCGTGAAAAACTGTTTTTT
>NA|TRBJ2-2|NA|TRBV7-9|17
CASPSRREVANTGELFF
TGTGCCAGCCCGTCCCGCAGGGAGGTCGCGAACACCGGGGAGCTGTTTTTT
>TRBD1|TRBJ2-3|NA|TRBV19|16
CASRSRDRGRTDTQYF
TGTGCCAGTAGGTCCCGGGACAGGGGACGCACAGATACGCAGTATTTT
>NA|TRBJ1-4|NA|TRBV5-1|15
CASSPTGAGNEKLFF
TGCGCCAGCAGTCCGACTGGGGCAGGGAATGAAAAACTGTTTTTT
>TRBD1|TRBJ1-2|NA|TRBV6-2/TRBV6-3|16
CASSRTGQGANYGYTF
TGTGCCAGCAGCCGAACCGGACAGGGGGCCAACTATGGCTACACCTTC
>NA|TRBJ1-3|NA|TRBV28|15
CASRRPGFSGNTIYF
TGTGCCAGCAGACGTCCGGGGTTTTCTGGAAACACCATATATTTT
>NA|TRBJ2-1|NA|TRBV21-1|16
CASSKGLRQLNNEQFF
TGTGCCAGCAGCAAAGGACTCCGACAGTTAAACAATGAGCAGTTCTTC
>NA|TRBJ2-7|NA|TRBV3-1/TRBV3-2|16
CASSQGREQPPLGQYF
TGTGCCAGCAGCCAAGGGAGGGAACAGCCGCCTCTGGGGCAGTACTTC
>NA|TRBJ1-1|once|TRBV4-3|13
CASSPTVNTEAFF
TGCGCCAGCAGCCCAACAGTGAACACTGAAGCTTTCTTT
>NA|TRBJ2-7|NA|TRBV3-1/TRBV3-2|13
CASSRGGTYEQYF
TGTGCCAGCAGCCGGGGCGGAACCTACGAGCAGTACTTC
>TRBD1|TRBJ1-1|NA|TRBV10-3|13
CAIRGDSYTEAFF
TGTGCCATCAGGGGGGACAGCTACACTGAAGCTTTCTTT
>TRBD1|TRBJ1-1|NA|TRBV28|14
CASSPGTGETEAFF
TGTGCCAGCAGCCCCGGGACAGGGGAGACTGAAGCTTTCTTT
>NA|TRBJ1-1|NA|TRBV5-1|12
CASADRNTEAFF
TGCGCCAGCGCGGACAGGAACACTGAAGCTTTCTTT
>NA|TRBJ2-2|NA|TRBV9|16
CASTLGGSEYTGELFF
TGTGCCAGCACCCTAGGTGGGTCAGAATACACCGGGGAGCTGTTTTTT
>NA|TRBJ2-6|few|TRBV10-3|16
CAIAGRGPSGANVLTF
TGTGCCATCGCGGGCCGCGGACCCTCTGGGGCCAACGTCCTGACTTTC
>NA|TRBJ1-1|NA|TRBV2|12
CASSEAGAEAFF
TGTGCCAGCAGTGAAGCAGGGGCGGAAGCTTTCTTT
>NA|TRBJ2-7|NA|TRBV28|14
CASRTGQSSYEQYF
TGTGCCAGCAGGACCGGACAGTCCTCCTACGAGCAGTACTTC
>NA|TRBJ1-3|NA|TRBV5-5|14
CASSLNHPSDTIYF
TGTGCCAGCAGCTTGAATCACCCCTCGGACACCATATATTTT
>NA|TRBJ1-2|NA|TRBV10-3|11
CAVQTNYGYTF
TGTGCCGTACAAACAAACTATGGCTACACCTTC
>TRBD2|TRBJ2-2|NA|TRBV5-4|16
CASSGSSGTNTGELFF
TGTGCCAGCAGCGGATCTAGCGGGACGAACACCGGGGAGCTGTTTTTT
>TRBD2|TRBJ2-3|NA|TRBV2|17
CASSEFSGGADTDTQYF
TGTGCCAGCAGTGAATTTAGCGGGGGGGCCGATACAGATACGCAGTATTTT
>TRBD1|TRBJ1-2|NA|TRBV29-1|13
CSVLTGGKFGYTF
TGCAGCGTTCTCACAGGGGGAAAGTTTGGCTACACCTTC
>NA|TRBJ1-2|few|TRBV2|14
CASSQGQGGHGYTF
TGTGCCAGCAGCCAAGGGCAGGGAGGCCATGGCTACACCTTC
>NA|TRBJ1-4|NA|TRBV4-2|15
CASKGVPGSNEKLFF
TGTGCCAGCAAGGGGGTTCCTGGGTCTAATGAAAAACTGTTTTTT
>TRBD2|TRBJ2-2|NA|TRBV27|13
CASSLWGGRELFF
TGTGCCAGCAGTTTATGGGGGGGTAGGGAGCTGTTTTTT
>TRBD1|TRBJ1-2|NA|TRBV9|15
CASSGATGWGYGYTF
TGTGCCAGCAGCGGGGCGACAGGGTGGGGCTATGGCTACACCTTC
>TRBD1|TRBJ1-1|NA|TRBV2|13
CASRPGTGVDAFF
TGTGCCAGCCGTCCGGGGACAGGGGTAGACGCTTTCTTT
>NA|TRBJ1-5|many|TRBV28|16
CASSHEYGQPGQPQHF
TGTGCCAGCAGCCACGAATATGGACAGCCAGGACAGCCCCAGCATTTT
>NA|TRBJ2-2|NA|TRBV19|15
CASSIARSNTGELFF
TGTGCCAGTAGTATAGCGCGGAGTAACACCGGGGAGCTGTTTTTT
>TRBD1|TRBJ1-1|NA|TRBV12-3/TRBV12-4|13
CASRPTGVTEAFF
TGTGCCAGCAGGCCTACAGGGGTCACTGAAGCTTTCTTT
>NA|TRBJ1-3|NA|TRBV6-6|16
CASTRRRTESGNTIYF
TGTGCCAGCACCCGAAGGAGGACAGAGAGTGGAAACACCATATATTTT
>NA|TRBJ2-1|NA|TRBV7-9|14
CASSPGDSHNEQFF
TGTGCCAGCAGCCCGGGGGACAGCCACAATGAGCAGTTCTTC